The sequence of this TCR beta chain was determined in a study of blood T cell repertoires in COVID-19. Study-level information: Specimens from acute and convalescent COVID-19 originated in the United States, Italy and Spain. In each case, the material was cDNA or gDNA derived from T cells, B-cell-depleted T cells, or PBMCs.

In the original processing: Reference gene primer amplification in the assay estimated nucleated cell counts. The repertoire was sequenced with immunoSEQ multiplex PCR; TCRdb's copy has only in-frame clones and lacks some. The V and J calls and clone size are taken from that table; D and trimming were inferred from the DNA. The profile shows over 45,000 clones, 90% of them singletons. The length of the CDR3 is 12 residues. The germline gives CDR1 SQVTM, CDR2 ANQGSEA. The trim removed 4 bases at V and 2 bases at J, leaving 1 base unmatched. The receptor was isolated from a man aged 65-85 years with acute or convalescent COVID-19. The V call is TRBV29-1, the J call TRBJ1-2, with TRBD1 identical over 7 bases. Sequenced sample: peripheral blood. In DNA form, the CDR3 reads TGCAGCGTTGCACAGGGGAACTATGGCTACACCTTC. This encodes CSVAQGNYGYTF.